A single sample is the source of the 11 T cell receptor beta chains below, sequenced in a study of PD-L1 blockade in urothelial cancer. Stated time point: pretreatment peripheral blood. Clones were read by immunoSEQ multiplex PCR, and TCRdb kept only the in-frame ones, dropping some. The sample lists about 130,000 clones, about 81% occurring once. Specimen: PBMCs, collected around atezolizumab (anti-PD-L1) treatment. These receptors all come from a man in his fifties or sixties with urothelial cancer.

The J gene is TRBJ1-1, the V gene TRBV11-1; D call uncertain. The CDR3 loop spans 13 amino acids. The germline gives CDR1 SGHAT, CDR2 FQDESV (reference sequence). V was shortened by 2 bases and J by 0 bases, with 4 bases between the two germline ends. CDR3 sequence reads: CASSLSVNTEAFF. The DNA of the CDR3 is TGTGCCAGCAGCTTATCAGTGAACACTGAAGCTTTCTTT.

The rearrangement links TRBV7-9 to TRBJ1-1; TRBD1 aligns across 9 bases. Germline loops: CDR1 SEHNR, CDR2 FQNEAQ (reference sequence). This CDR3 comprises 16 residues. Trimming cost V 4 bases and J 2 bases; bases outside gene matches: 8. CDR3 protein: CASSSTTQGANTEAFF. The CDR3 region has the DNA TGTGCCAGCAGCTCGACGACACAGGGGGCTAACACTGAAGCTTTCTTT.

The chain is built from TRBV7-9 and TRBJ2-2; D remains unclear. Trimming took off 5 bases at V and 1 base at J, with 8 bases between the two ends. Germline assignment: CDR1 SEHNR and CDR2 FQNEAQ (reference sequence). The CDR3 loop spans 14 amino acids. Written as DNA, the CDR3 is TGTGCCAGCAGCCTACGACAGAACACCGGGGAGCTGTTTTTT. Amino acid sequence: CASSLRQNTGELFF.

The CDR3 nucleotides read TGTGCCAGCAGTAACCGGGACAGTGGCTCCTACGAGCAGTACTTC. Amino acids: CASSNRDSGSYEQYF. The chain recombines TRBV6-6 with TRBJ2-5; 7 nucleotides line up with TRBD1. The DNA end lines up better with TRBJ2-7; the J call may be wrong. This CDR3 is built from 15 residues. Germline V gene sequence: CDR1 MNHNY, CDR2 SVGAGI (reference sequence).

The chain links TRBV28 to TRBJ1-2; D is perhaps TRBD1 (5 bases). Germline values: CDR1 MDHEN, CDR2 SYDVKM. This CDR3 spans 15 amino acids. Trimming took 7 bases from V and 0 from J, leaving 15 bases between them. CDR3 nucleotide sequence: TGTGCCAGCACCGGCGGGGCGGCTACTAACTATGGCTACACCTTC. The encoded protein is CASTGGAATNYGYTF.

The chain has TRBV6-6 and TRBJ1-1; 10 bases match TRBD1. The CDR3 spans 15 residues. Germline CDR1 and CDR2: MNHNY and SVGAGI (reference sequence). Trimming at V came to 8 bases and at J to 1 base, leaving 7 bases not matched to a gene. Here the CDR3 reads CASLPGQGKNTEAFF. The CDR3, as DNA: TGTGCCAGCCTCCCGGGACAGGGGAAGAACACTGAAGCTTTCTTT.

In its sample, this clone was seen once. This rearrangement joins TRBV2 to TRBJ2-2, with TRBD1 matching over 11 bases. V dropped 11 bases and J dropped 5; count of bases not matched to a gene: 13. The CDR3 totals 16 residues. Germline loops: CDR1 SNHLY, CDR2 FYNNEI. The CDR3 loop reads CAGRTGGISRTGELFF. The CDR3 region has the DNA TGTGCCGGGCGGACAGGGGGCATTAGCCGTACCGGGGAGCTGTTTTTT.

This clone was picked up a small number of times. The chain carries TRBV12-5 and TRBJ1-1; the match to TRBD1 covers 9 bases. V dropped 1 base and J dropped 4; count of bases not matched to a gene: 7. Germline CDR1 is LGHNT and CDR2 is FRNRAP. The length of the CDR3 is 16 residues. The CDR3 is CASGLDPGQGVTEAFF. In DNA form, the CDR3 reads TGTGCTAGTGGTTTGGACCCGGGACAGGGCGTCACTGAAGCTTTCTTT.

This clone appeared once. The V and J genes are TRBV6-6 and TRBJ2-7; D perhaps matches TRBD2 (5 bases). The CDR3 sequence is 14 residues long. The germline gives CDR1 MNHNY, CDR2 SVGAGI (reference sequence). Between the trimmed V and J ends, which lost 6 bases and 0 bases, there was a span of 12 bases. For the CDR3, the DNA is TGTGCCAGCAGGCCTGGTGGGAGCTCCTACGAGCAGTACTTC. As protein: CASRPGGSSYEQYF.

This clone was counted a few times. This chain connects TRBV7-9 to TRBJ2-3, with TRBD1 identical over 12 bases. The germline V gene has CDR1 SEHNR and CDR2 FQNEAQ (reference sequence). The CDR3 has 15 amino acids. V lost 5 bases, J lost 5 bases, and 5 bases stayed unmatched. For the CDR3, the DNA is TGTGCCAGCAGCGTGGGACAGGGGGCAGGAGATACGCAGTATTTT. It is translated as CASSVGQGAGDTQYF.

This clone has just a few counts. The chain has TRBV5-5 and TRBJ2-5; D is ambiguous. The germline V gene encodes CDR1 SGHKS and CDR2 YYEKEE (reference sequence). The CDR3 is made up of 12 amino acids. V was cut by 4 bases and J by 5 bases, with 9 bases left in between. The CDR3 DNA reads TGTGCCAGCAGCGTTAGCCGGGAGACCCAGTACTTC. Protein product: CASSVSRETQYF.